A single sample gave rise to the 20 T cell receptor beta chains below, sequenced in a study of cytotoxic CD8 clonotypes in ibrutinib-treated CLL. Generated by immunoSEQ multiplex PCR, the TCRdb table keeps only in-frame clones and is missing some. The table includes hundreds of thousands of clones, roughly 74% detected once. Sequencing was performed on PBMCs, taken after 24 months of ibrutinib treatment. The receptors were sampled from a human donor with chronic lymphocytic leukemia.

CDR3 in DNA: TGTGCCAGCAGTTACTCAGGGACAGGGGGAGCTTTCTTT. Translation gives CASSYSGTGGAFF. This rearrangement joins TRBV6-5 to TRBJ1-1; 11 positions agree with TRBD1. Germline V CDR1 and CDR2: MNHEY, SVGAGI. The J segment lost 10 bases and the V segment lost 0 bases, leaving 1 base of the junction unmatched. This CDR3 is 13 amino acids long.

V is TRBV11-2 and J is TRBJ2-7; 11 bases line up with TRBD2. The CDR3 has 15 residues. V lost 4 bases to trimming and J lost 3 bases; unmatched junction nucleotides: 5. Germline V gene sequence: CDR1 SGHAT, CDR2 FQNNGV. The CDR3 here is CASSWLTSGDYEQYF. CDR3 coding DNA: TGTGCCAGCAGCTGGCTGACTAGCGGGGACTACGAGCAGTACTTC.

This chain uses TRBV6-5 with TRBJ2-2; D is unclear. The CDR3 extends over 14 amino acids. The germline V and J ends were trimmed by 0 bases and 3 bases, with 5 bases remaining between them. Germline-derived CDR1 and CDR2 are MNHEY and SVGAGI. CDR3 nucleotides: TGTGCCAGCAGTTACTCACGGTACACCGGGGAGCTGTTTTTT. Amino acids: CASSYSRYTGELFF.

The count of this clone is one. Germline and junction disagree at one end, which may indicate a read error. The chain uses TRBV7-9 and TRBJ1-1; 8 bases align to TRBD1. The germline V gene has CDR1 SEHNR and CDR2 FQNEAQ (reference sequence). This CDR3 comprises 13 residues. This CDR3 is CASSLGQGGEAFF. The CDR3 DNA reads as TGTGCCAGCAGTTTAGGACAGGGAGGGGAAGCTTTCTTT.

A few counts support this clone. V usage is TRBV5-1 and J usage is TRBJ1-1; maybe TRBD1 (6 bases). The CDR3 runs 14 residues. The germline CDR1 and CDR2 sequences are SGHRS and YFSETQ. Trimming left V 4 bases short and J 1 base short, with 11 bases between. CDR3 in DNA: TGCGCCAGCAGCCATAAACAGGGGAACACTGAAGCTTTCTTT. Its protein product is CASSHKQGNTEAFF.

The rearrangement joins TRBV27 to TRBJ2-2; 9 bases line up with TRBD1. There are 16 residues in the CDR3. V lost 6 bases, J lost 5 bases, and 10 bases stayed unmatched. Germline V gene data show CDR1 as MNHEY and CDR2 as SMNVEV (reference sequence). CDR3 loop: CASSRGTGSRTGELFF. The DNA of the CDR3 is TGTGCCAGCAGCCGTGGGACAGGGAGTAGGACCGGGGAGCTGTTTTTT.

The chain carries TRBV10-3 and TRBJ2-1, with D tentatively TRBD2 (6 bases). The germline V gene encodes CDR1 ENHRY and CDR2 SYGVKD. The CDR3 is made up of 13 amino acids. V was cut by 6 bases and J by 4 bases, with 10 bases left in between. The CDR3 is CAIRVAGYNEQFF. CDR3 bases: TGTGCCATCAGAGTCGCGGGGTACAATGAGCAGTTCTTC.

The rearrangement links TRBV21-1 to TRBJ2-3; the D segment call TRBD2 is taken from the table without a DNA check. TRBV21-1 is a listed pseudogene. CDR3 length equals 19 residues. The DNA of the CDR3 is TGTGCCAGCAGCAAACGTCGGTCTACTAGTCCTTTTGAGACAGATACGCAGTATTTT. Protein sequence: CASSKRRSTSPFETDTQYF.

This clone turned up a few times. The chain carries TRBV4-1 and TRBJ2-4; no clear D gene. Trimming removed 0 bases at V and 6 bases at J, with 9 bases between. Germline V gene lookup returns CDR1 MGHRA and CDR2 YSYEKL. This CDR3 has 14 residues. CDR3 DNA: TGCGCCAGCAGCCAAGATGTGTACCTAAACATTCAGTACTTC. Translated, it gives CASSQDVYLNIQYF.

The genes are TRBV19 and TRBJ1-6; a possible D gene is TRBD1 (5 bases). CDR1 is LNHDA and CDR2 is SQIVND in the germline V gene (reference sequence). The CDR3 is 13 amino acids. The V end was cut by 6 bases, the J end by 10 bases, with 13 bases between. CDR3: CASRTRGGSPLHF. The CDR3 DNA sequence: TGTGCCAGTAGAACCCGGGGGGGATCACCCCTCCACTTT.

Note on this clone: The junction shows a germline mismatch at one end, possibly a read error. This chain joins TRBV7-7 and TRBJ2-2, with 7 bases that match TRBD2. This CDR3 is 15 amino acids long. Germline values: CDR1 SSHAT, CDR2 FNYEAQ (reference sequence). CDR3 protein: CASSFFAGVPGELFF. DNA for the CDR3: TGTGCTAGCAGCTTCTTCGCGGGAGTTCCCGGGGAGCTGTTTTTT.

The genes are TRBV19 and TRBJ1-5; a possible D gene is TRBD1 (5 bases). V dropped 3 bases and J dropped 3 bases, with 12 bases sitting between them. The CDR3 runs to 15 residues. Germline CDR1 and CDR2: LNHDA and SQIVND (reference sequence). CDR3 loop: CASSIPGPLNQPQHF. DNA of the CDR3: TGTGCCAGTAGTATTCCAGGGCCCCTCAATCAGCCCCAGCATTTT. Full variable domain (rest looked up from reference TRBV19 and TRBJ1-5): DGGITQSPKYLFRKEGQNVTLSCEQNLNHDAMYWYRQDPGQGLRLIYYSQIVNDFQKGDIAEGYSVSREKKESFPLTVTSAQKNPTAFYLCASSIPGPLNQPQHFGDGTRLSIL.

This clone came up a few times. The rearrangement uses TRBV7-3 and TRBJ2-1, with D possibly matching TRBD1 (6 bases). Trimming shortened V by 2 bases and J by 4 bases, and 18 bases separated the two germline ends. The CDR3 extends over 17 amino acids. Germline CDR1 and CDR2: SGHTA and FQGTGA. In DNA form, the CDR3 reads TGTGCCAGCAGCTTACGGTCGGGACACACGCCGTACAATGAGCAGTTCTTC. Amino acids: CASSLRSGHTPYNEQFF. Supplemented by reference TRBV7-3 and TRBJ2-1, the full variable domain reads GAGVSQTPSNKVTEKGKYVELRCDPISGHTALYWYRQSLGQGPEFLIYFQGTGAADDSGLPNDRFFAVRPEGSVSTLKIQRTERGDSAVYLCASSLRSGHTPYNEQFFGPGTRLTVL.

This clone appeared once. The CDR3 spells CASSVAPLAGTQETQYF. The CDR3 region has the DNA TGTGCCAGCAGCGTAGCCCCCCTAGCGGGGACCCAAGAGACCCAGTACTTC. This chain connects TRBV9 to TRBJ2-5; 9 positions agree with TRBD2. The CDR3 covers 17 residues. Per germline, CDR1 SGDLS and CDR2 YYNGEE. V lost 0 bases to trimming and J lost 1 base; unmatched junction nucleotides: 7.

The rearrangement joins TRBV4-3 to TRBJ2-6; TRBD2 matches at 12 bases. V lost 4 bases and J lost 0; bases outside the gene matches: 4. Germline CDR1 reads LGHNA; CDR2 reads YSLEER. There are 18 residues in the CDR3. The CDR3 is CASSPGLAGSSGANVLTF. CDR3 nucleotides: TGCGCCAGCAGCCCGGGACTAGCGGGCAGCTCTGGGGCCAACGTCCTGACTTTC.

V usage is TRBV4-1 and J usage is TRBJ1-5; the match to TRBD1 covers 10 bases. Trimming at V came to 4 bases and at J to 4 bases, leaving 7 bases not matched to a gene. The CDR3 is 16 amino acids. Germline V CDR1 and CDR2: MGHRA, YSYEKL. CDR3 DNA: TGCGCCAGCAGCCCTTTAGAGGGACAGGGGAATCAGCCCCAGCATTTT. This translates into CASSPLEGQGNQPQHF.

The V call is TRBV30, the J call TRBJ2-7, with D possibly matching TRBD2 (5 bases). Trimming pared 3 bases from V and 3 bases from J, leaving 6 bases between. The CDR3 spans 11 residues. The germline V gene has CDR1 GTSNPN and CDR2 SVGIG (reference sequence). The CDR3: CAWRLDYEQYF. CDR3 nucleotides: TGTGCCTGGAGACTAGACTACGAGCAGTACTTC.

The chain is built from TRBV14 and TRBJ1-1, with TRBD1 as a possible D gene (6 bases). Trimming cost V 0 bases and J 4 bases, with 6 bases left between them. This CDR3 spans 13 amino acids. Germline CDR1 SGHDN, CDR2 FVKESK. This CDR3 reads CASSQDRGTEAFF. The CDR3 coding sequence is TGTGCCAGCAGCCAAGACAGGGGCACTGAAGCTTTCTTT.

This chain connects TRBV2 to TRBJ1-4, with no clear D. This CDR3 region has 14 residues. Germline CDR1 is SNHLY and CDR2 is FYNNEI. Trimming pared 1 base from V and 3 bases from J, leaving 6 bases between. CDR3 residues: CASSEDIANEKLFF. The CDR3 nucleotides read TGTGCCAGCAGTGAAGACATAGCTAATGAAAAACTGTTTTTT.

The CDR3 region is CASSPPDSRGTDTQYF. The CDR3 DNA sequence: TGTGCCAGCAGCCCCCCGGACTCCAGAGGAACAGATACGCAGTATTTT. This chain connects TRBV28 to TRBJ2-3, with a possible D match to TRBD2 (5 bases). Trimming removed 6 bases at V and 3 bases at J, with 19 bases between. This CDR3 has 16 amino acids. The germline CDR1 and CDR2 sequences are MDHEN and SYDVKM.